This T cell receptor (beta chain) comes out of a study of shared clonotypes between healthy human individuals. Measured with immunoSEQ multiplex PCR; TCRdb has only the in-frame clones, and not every one. The sample has about 2.1 million clones, just over 90% seen once. The germline V and J ends were trimmed by 3 bases and 5 bases, with 22 bases remaining between them. The CDR3 runs to 18 residues. CDR1 is LNHDA and CDR2 is SQIVND in the germline V gene (reference sequence). The naive CD8 subset, CD45RO-negative cells positively selected for CCR7, excluded terminally differentiated effector memory CD45RA+ cells.

The TCR sequence derives from a man between 18 and 29 years old in good health. Some clones in this sample may be carry-over from other donors' samples. The specimen sequenced was naive CD8+ T cells from PBMCs. This rearrangement joins TRBV19 to TRBJ2-2; maybe TRBD1 (5 bases). CDR3 amino acids: CASSITGYRGAWTGELFF. DNA of the CDR3: TGTGCCAGTAGTATTACAGGTTATCGTGGAGCATGGACCGGGGAGCTGTTTTTT.